The rows below give T cell receptor beta chains drawn from one sample of a study of cytomegalovirus exposure and HLA in healthy donors. Profiled with immunoSEQ multiplex PCR; TCRdb holds only in-frame clones, not every one. The repertoire table contains roughly 140,000 clones. Specimen: PBMCs. The receptors derive from a man aged 40-55 years in good health and CMV-seronegative. The CDR3 runs from the conserved cysteine through the conserved F or W. Fields, in order: J gene, D gene, V gene, CDR3 DNA, CDR3 protein. A D gene is named only where the DNA matches it firmly.

TRBJ2-7,.,TRBV7-9,TGTGCCAGCAGCGTCCGGTTTGACTACGAGCAGTACTTC,CASSVRFDYEQYF
TRBJ1-1,.,TRBV2,TGTGCCAGCAGTGGTCGGACAGCGAACACTGAAGCTTTCTTT,CASSGRTANTEAFF
TRBJ2-3,TRBD1,TRBV9,TGTGCCAGCACTCCGGGACAGGACACAGATACGCAGTATTTT,CASTPGQDTDTQYF
TRBJ1-1,.,TRBV6-4,TGTGCCAGCAGTGCCCAGCGCGGGGGTGAAGCTTTCTTT,CASSAQRGGEAFF
TRBJ1-3,.,TRBV7-2,TGTGCCAGCAGCCGGGGGACGGCCGGAAACACCATATATTTT,CASSRGTAGNTIYF
TRBJ2-2,.,TRBV10-3,TGTGCCATCAGCCTAGAGACCGGGGAGCTGTTTTTT,CAISLETGELFF
TRBJ1-1,.,TRBV2,TGTGCCAGCAGTGAAGTCCTAGGGAACACTGAAGCTTTCTTT,CASSEVLGNTEAFF
TRBJ1-2,.,TRBV11-2,TGTGCCAGCAGCCGCAAGCGAGGGCCAGATCCTGGCTATGGCTACACCTTC,CASSRKRGPDPGYGYTF
TRBJ2-1,TRBD1,TRBV2,TGTGCCAGCAGTGCACAGGGGGGCCCCAATGAGCAGTTCTTC,CASSAQGGPNEQFF
TRBJ2-7,TRBD1,TRBV9,TGTGCCAGCAGCGGACAGGGGGCGCCGTACGAGCAGTACTTC,CASSGQGAPYEQYF
TRBJ2-1,TRBD2,TRBV11-3,TGTGCCAGCAGCCCTTCTAGCGGACCCTACAATGAGCAGTTCTTC,CASSPSSGPYNEQFF
TRBJ2-7,TRBD1,TRBV18,TGTGCCAGCTCCCCCCTAGGACAGGACTACGAGCAGTACTTC,CASSPLGQDYEQYF
TRBJ2-5,TRBD2,TRBV6-1,TGTGCCAGCAGTCCAGCGGGGATAGAGACCCAGTACTTC,CASSPAGIETQYF
TRBJ1-2,TRBD1,TRBV13,TGTGCCAGCAGACCCGGACAGGGGAACTATGGCTACACCTTC,CASRPGQGNYGYTF
TRBJ2-2,TRBD1,TRBV28,TGTGCCAGCCTTAACAGGGGACCGAACACCGGGGAGCTGTTTTTT,CASLNRGPNTGELFF
TRBJ2-7,TRBD2,TRBV4-1,TGCGCCAGCAGCCCCCGGGGGGATCCTACCTACGAGCAGTACTTC,CASSPRGDPTYEQYF
TRBJ1-5,TRBD1,TRBV7-2,TGTGCCAGCAGCAGGACAGGGAAGGGGCAGCCCCAGCATTTT,CASSRTGKGQPQHF
TRBJ1-2,.,TRBV28,TGTGCCAGCAGACAGGGCTCGGGCTACACCTTC,CASRQGSGYTF
TRBJ1-5,.,TRBV5-1,TGCGCCAGCAGCCCCGGGACAAGGGATAATCAGCCCCAGCATTTT,CASSPGTRDNQPQHF
TRBJ1-1,TRBD1,TRBV28,TGTGCCAGCAGGCTAACAGGGGACACTGAAGCTTTCTTT,CASRLTGDTEAFF
TRBJ2-7,.,TRBV4-3,TGCGCCAGCAGCCAAGGAACTGCCCGGTACTTC,CASSQGTARYF
TRBJ1-2,.,TRBV5-1,TGCGCCAGCAGCTTTGACTCAAACTATGGCTACACCTTC,CASSFDSNYGYTF
TRBJ2-1,.,TRBV12-5,TGTGCTAGTGGTTTGGTAAATCACCGGGACAAGATGCAGTTCTTC,CASGLVNHRDKMQFF
TRBJ2-7,.,TRBV5-6,TGTGCCAGCAGCCTTAAGACAAACAAGCTTTACGAGCAGTACTTC,CASSLKTNKLYEQYF
TRBJ2-3,.,TRBV5-6,TGTGCCAGCAGCTTGGGGGGGCCTGGCGGCACAGATACGCAGTATTTT,CASSLGGPGGTDTQYF
TRBJ2-5,.,TRBV5-6,TGTGCCAGCAGGCCGGGGACACTCCAAGAGACCCAGTACTTC,CASRPGTLQETQYF
TRBJ2-7,.,TRBV7-2,TGTGCCAGCAGCTTAGTCGGGTTCGACGAGCAGTACTTC,CASSLVGFDEQYF
TRBJ2-7,.,TRBV5-1,TGCGCCAGCAGCTTGGGGGGACGCACTAGCAGCGAGCAGTACTTC,CASSLGGRTSSEQYF
TRBJ1-2,.,TRBV6-1,TGTGCCAGCAGTGAAGAGTGGCAGTCCAACTATGGCTACACCTTC,CASSEEWQSNYGYTF
TRBJ2-3,TRBD2,TRBV9,TGTGCCAGCACCCTTTCTAGCGGGAGCACAGATACGCAGTATTTT,CASTLSSGSTDTQYF
TRBJ2-2,.,TRBV6-6,TGTGCCAGCAGTTCCCCCCAGCAGGTGGACACCGGGGAGCTGTTTTTT,CASSSPQQVDTGELFF
TRBJ1-1,TRBD1,TRBV6-1,TGTGCCAGCAGTGAATTATTGGGACAGGGGGAATTT,CASSELLGQGEF
TRBJ1-2,TRBD1,TRBV14,TGTGCCAGCAGCCAAGCGGCGGACAGGGGGCTTGGCTACACCTTC,CASSQAADRGLGYTF
TRBJ2-1,.,TRBV20-1,TGCAGTGGTAAGGAGGGACATGAGCAGTTCTTC,CSGKEGHEQFF
TRBJ2-2,.,TRBV9,TGTGCCAGCAGCGTAGTGCGGAACACCGGGGAGCTGTTTTTT,CASSVVRNTGELFF
TRBJ2-3,.,TRBV19,TGTGCCAGTAGCACCGGGGCGGGGGCTTTCACAGATACGCAGTATTTT,CASSTGAGAFTDTQYF
TRBJ2-7,TRBD1,TRBV29-1,TGCAGCGTGAGGGGACAGGCCTACGAGCAGTACTTC,CSVRGQAYEQYF
TRBJ2-7,TRBD1,TRBV2,TGTGCCAGCAGTGTTGGACAGGAAATAGGCGCCTACGAGCAGTACTTC,CASSVGQEIGAYEQYF
TRBJ2-1,TRBD2,TRBV6-1,TGTGCCAGCAGTGAAATAGCGGGTTACTACAATGAGCAGTTCTTC,CASSEIAGYYNEQFF
TRBJ1-1,.,TRBV5-8,TGTGCCAGCAGCTTGTACGGGGGAGGGGACACTGAAGCTTTCTTT,CASSLYGGGDTEAFF
TRBJ1-4,.,TRBV7-2,TGTGCCAGCAGCCCAACAGGGAGGGGGAATGAAAAACTGTTTTTT,CASSPTGRGNEKLFF
TRBJ1-4,TRBD1,TRBV4-3,TGCGCCAGCAGCGGACCGGGACAGGGGTTAACTAATGAAAAACTGTTTTTT,CASSGPGQGLTNEKLFF
TRBJ2-2,TRBD1,TRBV7-3,TGTGCCAGCAGCTTAAGACAGGGGGCGGGGGAGCTGTTTTTT,CASSLRQGAGELFF
TRBJ2-5,TRBD1,TRBV11-2,TGTGCCAGCAGCTTCGGGACAGCAGAGACCCAGTACTTC,CASSFGTAETQYF
TRBJ2-2,TRBD2,TRBV9,TGTGCCAGCCAAGCGGGGGGGCCCGGGGAGCTGTTTTTT,CASQAGGPGELFF
TRBJ1-1,.,TRBV21-1,TGTGCCAGCAGCAAATCGTCGTTGGGAGCCCCTGAAGCTTTCTTT,CASSKSSLGAPEAFF
TRBJ1-1,.,TRBV6-5,TGTGCCAGCAGTTACTCCAACACCGGGGGAGTAGAAGCTTTCTTT,CASSYSNTGGVEAFF
TRBJ2-1,.,TRBV19,TGTGCCAGTAGCACGACAGGACTTCGCTACAATGAGCAGTTCTTC,CASSTTGLRYNEQFF
TRBJ2-3,.,TRBV5-1,TGCGCCAGCAGCTTGGATGGGGGCGCCCCTAACACAGATACGCAGTATTTT,CASSLDGGAPNTDTQYF
TRBJ1-5,TRBD1,TRBV27,TGTGCCAGCAGTCGAGGACAGGGCGGGCAGCCCCAGCATTTT,CASSRGQGGQPQHF